The 27 T cell receptor beta chains given below trace back to one sample, sequenced in a study of T-cell reconstitution after alpha-beta-depleted transplantation in children. TCRbeta library preparation incorporated unique molecular identifiers. TCRdb fed the PCR reads into MiXCR, producing one record per CDR3 protein. The table includes approximately 500,000 distinct CDR3 sequences, about 10% detected once. The sample here was PBMCs, taken before TCRalphabeta/CD19-depleted stem cell transplant. These TCRs come from a child between 2 and 9 years old with inherited bone marrow failure, due to receive a stem cell transplant.

This clonotype came up many times. The chain recombines TRBV20-1 with TRBJ2-1; 8 nucleotides agree with TRBD2. V lost 4 bases, J lost 3 bases, and 5 bases stayed unmatched. CDR3 size: 14 residues. The germline CDR1 and CDR2 sequences are DFQATT and SNEGSKA (reference sequence). The CDR3, as DNA: TGCAGTGCTATCCCGGGACTAGGCTACAATGAGCAGTTCTTC. Translated, it gives CSAIPGLGYNEQFF.

The chain joins TRBV7-2 to TRBJ2-3; 15 bases match TRBD2. CDR1 SGHTA and CDR2 FQGNSA come from the germline V gene. This CDR3 region has 16 residues. V lost 4 bases, J lost 3 bases, and 2 bases stayed unmatched. CDR3 sequence: CASSWGLAGGTDTQYF. The CDR3 coding sequence is TGTGCCAGCAGCTGGGGACTAGCGGGAGGTACAGATACGCAGTATTTT.

This clonotype has a handful of counts. The gene calls are TRBV28 and TRBJ1-1; D possibly corresponds to TRBD1 (5 bases). V was clipped by 6 bases and J by 5 bases, with 13 bases between them. CDR1 and CDR2 (germline): MDHEN, SYDVKM. The CDR3 loop spans 13 amino acids. CDR3 in DNA: TGTGCCAGCAGGGCGCAGGGTTGGACTGAAGCTTTCTTT. This codes for CASRAQGWTEAFF.

Many counts were recorded for this clonotype. The chain links TRBV12-3 or TRBV12-4 to TRBJ2-4; D may be TRBD1 or TRBD2 (5 bases each). This CDR3 spans 13 amino acids. The V and J ends lost 7 bases and 9 bases respectively, with 16 bases between them. Here the CDR3 DNA reads TGTGCCAGCACCTGGGACCTTACGGGCATTCAGTACTTC. Encoded protein: CASTWDLTGIQYF.

This clonotype was detected only a few times. The V call is TRBV10-3, the J call TRBJ2-5; 9 nucleotides match TRBD1. The CDR3 contains 14 residues. Germline V gene lookup returns CDR1 ENHRY and CDR2 SYGVKD. V dropped 5 bases and J dropped 3; count of bases not matched to a gene: 4. CDR3 coding DNA: TGTGCCATCAGTAGCCGGGACAGGGAAGAGACCCAGTACTTC. This encodes CAISSRDREETQYF.

The table lists this clonotype with many counts. The chain couples TRBV4-3 to TRBJ2-1; tentatively, D is TRBD2 (6 bases). With 0 bases removed from V and 8 bases from J, the gap between germline ends came to 20 bases. The CDR3 contains 17 residues. CDR1 and CDR2 (germline): LGHNA, YSLEER. In DNA form, the CDR3 reads TGCGCCAGCAGCCAAGATTGGGACGCTGCGGGGTGGGATGAGCAGTTCTTC. Its translation is CASSQDWDAAGWDEQFF.

The V call is TRBV29-1, the J call TRBJ2-1, with TRBD2 matching 7 bases. The CDR3 is made up of 17 amino acids. Trimming cost V 4 bases and J 6 bases; bases outside gene matches: 18. Germline V gene sequence: CDR1 SQVTM, CDR2 ANQGSEA. As DNA, the CDR3 is TGCAGCGTTGGTGGCGGGAGAATAATAGTCCGGGGCAATGAGCAGTTCTTC. Protein sequence: CSVGGGRIIVRGNEQFF.

V and J are TRBV4-1 and TRBJ1-3; D is possibly TRBD1 (5 bases). The CDR3 runs 15 residues. CDR1 and CDR2 (germline): MGHRA, YSYEKL. V was shortened by 4 bases and J by 0 bases, with 10 bases between the two germline ends. The CDR3 here is CASSRGHVSGNTIYF. The CDR3, as DNA: TGCGCCAGCAGCCGCGGACACGTCTCTGGAAACACCATATATTTT.

This clonotype was picked up many times. This chain uses TRBV4-2 with TRBJ2-7; 12 bases are a match to TRBD2. V trimming: 6 bases; J trimming: 4 bases; junction bases outside the gene matches: 10. The germline gives CDR1 LGHNA, CDR2 YNFKEQ. This CDR3 has 16 amino acids. CDR3 sequence reads: CASSPSSGRALYEQYF. CDR3 sequence (DNA): TGTGCCAGCAGTCCTTCTAGCGGGAGGGCTTTATACGAGCAGTACTTC.

V is TRBV20-1 and J is TRBJ2-7; 9 bases are shared with TRBD2. The germline V gene has CDR1 DFQATT and CDR2 SNEGSKA (reference sequence). The CDR3 is 16 residues long. With 1 base clipped from V and 5 bases from J, the junction kept 12 bases outside the gene matches. CDR3 region: CSARGTRTSVIHEQYF. The CDR3 DNA is TGCAGTGCTAGAGGGACTCGGACTAGCGTGATCCACGAGCAGTACTTC.

At least ten counts were recorded for this clonotype. The genes are TRBV6-1 and TRBJ2-3; TRBD2 matches 13 bases. Germline CDR1 and CDR2: MNHNS and SASEGT. V lost 0 bases and J lost 0; bases outside the gene matches: 9. CDR3 length: 20 residues. CDR3 DNA sequence: TGTGCCAGCAGTGAAGCGGTTCTGGGACTAGCGGGACCGAGCACAGATACGCAGTATTTT. Encoded protein: CASSEAVLGLAGPSTDTQYF.

This clonotype was counted many times. The chain joins TRBV20-1 to TRBJ1-2, with 7 positions matching TRBD1. The V and J ends lost 1 base and 4 bases, in that order; junction bases with no gene match: 6. Germline V gene data show CDR1 as DFQATT and CDR2 as SNEGSKA (reference sequence). The CDR3 loop spans 14 amino acids. DNA for the CDR3: TGCAGTGCTAGAGGCAGACAGGGCTCCTATGGCTACACCTTC. Its protein product is CSARGRQGSYGYTF.

This clonotype showed up many times. This rearrangement joins TRBV20-1 to TRBJ2-7; D unresolved. V was shortened by 3 bases and J by 0 bases, with 9 bases between the two germline ends. CDR3 length: 13 amino acids. Germline V gene data show CDR1 as DFQATT and CDR2 as SNEGSKA (reference sequence). For the CDR3, the DNA is TGCAGTGCTAGGATCGGGTCCTCCTACGAGCAGTACTTC. This gives the protein CSARIGSSYEQYF.

This clonotype was picked up many times. The rearrangement links TRBV29-1 to TRBJ1-2; TRBD1 might be the D (5 bases). This CDR3 has 15 amino acids. Trimming pared 7 bases from V and 4 bases from J, leaving 22 bases between. The germline gives CDR1 SQVTM, CDR2 ANQGSEA. CDR3 DNA sequence: TGCAGCGGCCTTGTCTTGGACACGGGTGGCTATGGCTACACCTTC. Translation gives CSGLVLDTGGYGYTF.

This clonotype appeared many times. The J gene is TRBJ2-3, the V gene TRBV4-3; D gene ambiguous. V lost 0 bases and J lost 0, with 13 bases in between. In germline, CDR1 is LGHNA, CDR2 YSLEER. The CDR3 loop spans 17 amino acids. Here the CDR3 DNA reads TGCGCCAGCAGCCAAGATCCGCCGGAGACTAGCACAGATACGCAGTATTTT. Translated, it gives CASSQDPPETSTDTQYF.

This clonotype was observed at least ten times. The chain uses TRBV7-9 and TRBJ2-7, with TRBD2 matching 9 bases. After removal of 4 bases from V and 11 bases from J, the junction contained 15 bases not matched to a gene. The CDR3 is made up of 15 amino acids. Germline CDR1 reads SEHNR; CDR2 reads FQNEAQ (reference sequence). The CDR3 region is CASSSTSNAGGLEYF. Here the CDR3 DNA reads TGTGCCAGCAGCTCGACGTCCAATGCGGGAGGGCTGGAGTACTTC.

The sample holds many counts of this clonotype. This sequence joins TRBV6-2 or TRBV6-3 and TRBJ2-2; maybe TRBD1 (6 bases). Germline V gene sequence: CDR1 MNHEY, CDR2 SVGEGT. There are 17 residues in the CDR3. Trimming removed 11 bases from V and 2 bases from J, with 24 bases in between. The chain's CDR3 is CASKGVNLPLNTGELFF. In DNA form, the CDR3 reads TGTGCCTCCAAGGGGGTGAACCTCCCCTTAAACACCGGGGAGCTGTTTTTT.

This clonotype appeared many times. V gene TRBV4-3 combines with J gene TRBJ2-1; TRBD2 matches at 9 bases. Germline values: CDR1 LGHNA, CDR2 YSLEER. CDR3 length: 17 amino acids. The trim removed 1 base at V and 1 base at J, leaving 5 bases unmatched. CDR3: CASSQGGSGRSYNEQFF. CDR3 DNA sequence: TGCGCCAGCAGCCAAGGGGGTAGCGGGAGATCCTACAATGAGCAGTTCTTC.

The gene calls are TRBV2 and TRBJ2-7, with 7 bases aligning to TRBD1. This CDR3 region has 14 residues. The germline V gene encodes CDR1 SNHLY and CDR2 FYNNEI. The V and J ends lost 6 bases and 6 bases, in that order; junction bases with no gene match: 11. In DNA form, the CDR3 reads TGTGCCAGCAGCGAACAGGGGTCAGAAGGCGAGCAGTACTTC. Amino acids: CASSEQGSEGEQYF.

The V and J genes are TRBV12-3 or TRBV12-4 and TRBJ2-3; TRBD2 matches at 7 bases. The CDR3 has 13 amino acids. V was clipped by 6 bases and J by 6 bases; unmatched bases: 6. The CDR3 region has the DNA TGTGCCAGCAGCCCCGGACTAGGGGATACGCAGTATTTT. It encodes CASSPGLGDTQYF.

The V and J genes are TRBV4-2 and TRBJ2-6; 7 nucleotides line up with TRBD1. The CDR3 sequence is 16 residues long. J gave up 2 bases and V 4 bases, and 5 bases lay outside the gene matches. Per germline, CDR1 LGHNA and CDR2 YNFKEQ. CDR3 in amino acids: CASSLQDRAGANVLTF. CDR3 sequence (DNA): TGTGCCAGCAGCCTCCAAGACAGGGCTGGGGCCAACGTCCTGACTTTC.

This clonotype was observed many times. This sequence joins TRBV20-1 and TRBJ2-1, with TRBD2 matching over 8 bases. Germline loops: CDR1 DFQATT, CDR2 SNEGSKA (reference sequence). J was trimmed by 9 bases and V by 6 bases; bases with no gene match: 13. This CDR3 is built from 14 residues. The CDR3 coding sequence is TGCAGTGCAACCGGGACTAGTTCTCTGGCTGAGCAGTTCTTC. Amino acids: CSATGTSSLAEQFF.

As for this clonotype: A read error may explain this, as a much larger clone is one base away. This chain connects TRBV3-1 to TRBJ2-7; 12 bases are shared with TRBD2. CDR3 length equals 17 residues. The V gene's germline CDR1 is LGHDT and CDR2 YNNKEL (reference sequence). Trimming at V came to 4 bases and at J to 0 bases, leaving 7 bases not matched to a gene. CDR3 coding DNA: TGTGCCAGCAGCCGGCGGGGACTAGCGGGTGACTCCTACGAGCAGTACTTC. Translated, it gives CASSRRGLAGDSYEQYF.

This clonotype was counted many times. The V and J genes are TRBV20-1 and TRBJ2-3; unclear D gene. The length of the CDR3 is 14 residues. V lost 1 base and J 2 bases, leaving 10 bases between the germline ends. CDR1 and CDR2 (germline): DFQATT, SNEGSKA (reference sequence). The CDR3 sequence: CSARGLTATDTQYF. The DNA of the CDR3 is TGCAGTGCTAGAGGACTCACAGCCACAGATACGCAGTATTTT.

This clonotype was recorded at least ten times. The genes are TRBV14 and TRBJ2-3; D is ambiguous. This CDR3 region has 15 residues. With 2 bases removed from V and 2 bases from J, the gap between germline ends came to 11 bases. Germline CDR1 and CDR2: SGHDN and FVKESK. The CDR3 DNA sequence: TGTGCCAGCAGCCAAATTAAAGCATTCACAGATACGCAGTATTTT. It yields the protein CASSQIKAFTDTQYF.

This clonotype was counted ten times or more. V usage is TRBV5-1 and J usage is TRBJ2-3; maybe TRBD1 (6 bases). This CDR3 spans 14 amino acids. CDR1 is SGHRS, CDR2 YFSETQ, per germline. The V end lost 0 bases, the J end lost 6 bases, and 11 bases lay between the germline ends. The CDR3 is CASSLDTGFDTQYF. For the CDR3, the DNA is TGCGCCAGCAGCTTGGATACAGGGTTTGATACGCAGTATTTT. The variable domain in full, completed from reference TRBV5-1 and TRBJ2-3, reads KAGVTQTPRYLIKTRGQQVTLSCSPISGHRSVSWYQQTPGQGLQFLFEYFSETQRNKGNFPGRFSGRQFSNSRSEMNVSTLELGDSALYLCASSLDTGFDTQYFGPGTRLTVL.

Many counts were recorded for this clonotype. The genes are TRBV7-8 and TRBJ2-2; the match to TRBD1 covers 10 bases. Germline CDR1 reads SGHVS; CDR2 reads FQNEAQ. V trimming: 1 base; J trimming: 7 bases; junction bases outside the gene matches: 3. The CDR3 loop spans 15 amino acids. The CDR3: CASSLGTGGGGELFF. CDR3 bases: TGTGCCAGCAGCTTAGGGACAGGGGGAGGCGGGGAGCTGTTTTTT.